These 10 T cell receptor beta chains were sequenced from one sample in a study of cytomegalovirus exposure and HLA in healthy donors. PCR used 60 Vbeta primers and 13 Jbeta primers. Here immunoSEQ multiplex PCR was the method, and the copy in TCRdb shows in-frame clones only, minus some. The sample has approximately 160,000 clones; around four fifths are singletons. Sequenced material: PBMCs. The source of these receptors is a girl between 5 and 17 years old in good health and CMV-seropositive.

The DNA for the CDR3 is TGTGCCAGCAGCTTGGGGGGACAGGGGTTAAGCTATGGCTACACCTTC. This gives the protein CASSLGGQGLSYGYTF. The chain combines TRBV5-4 with TRBJ1-2; 10 bases fit TRBD1. Germline V gene sequence: CDR1 SGHNT, CDR2 YYREEE (reference sequence). With V trimmed by 0 bases and J by 4 bases, 6 bases remained unmatched. The CDR3 has 16 residues.

The chain employs TRBV11-2 and TRBJ2-7; the D gene is possibly TRBD2 (6 bases). The CDR3 is 15 residues long. V lost 3 bases to trimming and J lost 0 bases, with 12 bases between them. CDR1 is SGHAT, CDR2 FQNNGV, per germline. The CDR3: CASSFLRGSSYEQYF. The CDR3, as DNA: TGTGCCAGCAGCTTCTTACGGGGGAGCTCCTACGAGCAGTACTTC.

The V and J genes are TRBV7-6 and TRBJ2-7; TRBD1 matches 7 bases. Germline V gene sequence: CDR1 SGHVS, CDR2 FNYEAQ. V was clipped by 5 bases and J by 4 bases; unmatched bases: 8. The CDR3 extends over 14 amino acids. CDR3: CASSPTGQQYEQYF. CDR3 bases: TGTGCCAGCAGCCCGACGGGACAGCAATACGAGCAGTACTTC.

A single count supports this clone. The V gene is TRBV19, the J gene TRBJ2-5, with TRBD2 matching over 11 bases. Germline-derived CDR1 and CDR2 are LNHDA and SQIVND (reference sequence). The CDR3 consists of 18 residues. V lost 3 bases, J lost 4 bases, and 13 bases stayed unmatched. CDR3 in DNA: TGTGCCAGTAGTATGCCTAGCGGGGGGATGCGGTTGACAGAGACCCAGTACTTC. Encoded protein: CASSMPSGGMRLTETQYF.

This clone has only one observation. The V call is TRBV9, the J call TRBJ2-3, with D possibly being TRBD2 (6 bases). The V and J ends lost 3 bases and 0 bases respectively, with 14 bases between them. CDR1 is SGDLS and CDR2 is YYNGEE in the germline V gene. The CDR3 loop spans 16 amino acids. CDR3 in amino acids: CASSAQARGSTDTQYF. DNA for the CDR3: TGTGCCAGCAGCGCCCAGGCCCGGGGGAGCACAGATACGCAGTATTTT.

This clone was detected only once. The chain recombines TRBV11-2 with TRBJ2-3; 9 bases line up with TRBD1. V lost 4 bases, J lost 3 bases, and 8 bases stayed unmatched. The length of the CDR3 is 16 residues. The germline V gene encodes CDR1 SGHAT and CDR2 FQNNGV. The CDR3 nucleotides are TGTGCCAGCAGCTCCGCTGGGACAGGGATGACAGATACGCAGTATTTT. The encoded protein is CASSSAGTGMTDTQYF.

This clone was recorded once. V usage is TRBV5-1 and J usage is TRBJ2-5, with TRBD2 matching 11 bases. The junction had 9 bases not matched to a gene; V was cut back by 4 bases and J by 7 bases. Germline lookup yields CDR1 SGHRS and CDR2 YFSETQ. CDR3 length: 15 residues. The CDR3 DNA is TGCGCCAGCAGCGGATGGACTAGCGGGTATGTGACCCAGTACTTC. Protein: CASSGWTSGYVTQYF.

The chain carries TRBV28 and TRBJ2-7; 10 bases map to TRBD1. V shed 4 bases and J 0 bases; nucleotides not matched to a gene: 6. CDR1 is MDHEN, CDR2 SYDVKM, per germline. The CDR3 contains 16 residues. CDR3 DNA sequence: TGTGCCAGCAGTTCGACCTGGACAGGGGGCTCCTACGAGCAGTACTTC. Protein product: CASSSTWTGGSYEQYF.

The CDR3 region has the DNA TGTGCCAGTACCCCAGGGAACTCTGGAAACACCATATATTTT. It codes for CASTPGNSGNTIYF. This sequence joins TRBV9 and TRBJ1-3, with TRBD1 as a possible D gene (5 bases). V gave up 8 bases and J gave up 0 bases, with 12 bases separating them. Germline CDR1 reads SGDLS; CDR2 reads YYNGEE. This CDR3 contains 14 residues.

V usage is TRBV6-4 and J usage is TRBJ2-3; 10 positions match TRBD2. Germline CDR1 MRHNA, CDR2 SNTAGT. V shed 3 bases and J 2 bases; nucleotides not matched to a gene: 2. The CDR3 is 15 residues long. The CDR3 loop reads CASSESGGATDTQYF. CDR3 DNA: TGTGCCAGCAGTGAGAGCGGGGGGGCCACAGATACGCAGTATTTT.